The 8 T cell receptor beta chains listed next were all sequenced from one sample in a study of patients and donors after allogeneic stem cell transplantation. A single record per CDR3 protein comes from TCRdb applying MiXCR to the RT-PCR reads. Among roughly 940,000 distinct CDR3 sequences listed, about a sixth were seen once. Sequencing used blood, either unsorted or a sorted T cell fraction (not recorded which). The receptors were sampled from a human donor who was either an allogeneic HSCT recipient or a stem cell or donor lymphocyte infusion donor (not recorded which). It is not recorded whose cells these are; they may come from a transplant donor.

V usage is TRBV7-2 and J usage is TRBJ2-2, with a weak D call TRBD2 (6 bases). V was shortened by 5 bases and J by 6 bases, with 16 bases between the two germline ends. Germline assignment: CDR1 SGHTA and CDR2 FQGNSA. This CDR3 has 15 residues. Written as DNA, the CDR3 is TGTGCCAGCAGCCGACTAGGGGTAGAGCCCGGGGAGCTGTTTTTT. Amino acids: CASSRLGVEPGELFF.

V usage is TRBV29-1 and J usage is TRBJ1-4, with 10 bases matching TRBD1. After removal of 4 bases from V and 6 bases from J, the junction contained 11 bases not matched to a gene. CDR1 SQVTM and CDR2 ANQGSEA come from the germline V gene. This CDR3 is 16 amino acids long. CDR3 sequence reads: CSVVLRADRGDEKLFF. The CDR3 coding sequence is TGCAGCGTTGTTCTGAGGGCGGACAGGGGGGATGAAAAACTGTTTTTT.

A few counts support this clonotype. The V gene is TRBV12-3 or TRBV12-4, the J gene TRBJ2-3, with TRBD2 matching over 10 bases. This CDR3 region has 15 residues. The ends lost 7 bases at V and 2 bases at J; junction bases unmatched: 6. The CDR3 loop is CASTPGLAFTDTQYF. In nucleotides, the CDR3 is TGTGCCAGCACTCCGGGACTAGCGTTCACAGATACGCAGTATTTT.

This clonotype was observed many times. The chain joins TRBV5-1 to TRBJ1-2; no definite D call. The V and J ends lost 0 bases and 6 bases respectively, with 9 bases between them. Germline CDR1 SGHRS, CDR2 YFSETQ. The CDR3 sequence is 13 residues long. CDR3 amino acids: CASSLALGDGYTF. The CDR3 nucleotides read TGCGCCAGCAGCTTGGCCTTGGGCGATGGCTACACCTTC.

Of note for this clonotype: One base away lies a much larger clone, so this may be a sequencing read error. V gene TRBV12-3 or TRBV12-4 combines with J gene TRBJ2-4, with D perhaps being TRBD1 or TRBD2 (5 bases each). CDR3 length: 16 residues. The CDR3 DNA reads as TGTGCCAGCAGTCCCGGGGCGGTCTTAGCCAAAAACATTCAGAACTTC. Translating gives CASSPGAVLAKNIQNF.

V gene TRBV29-1 combines with J gene TRBJ1-1; 10 bases line up with TRBD1. Germline values: CDR1 SQVTM, CDR2 ANQGSEA. Trimming at V came to 1 base and at J to 5 bases, leaving 4 bases not matched to a gene. The CDR3 covers 14 residues. Written as DNA, the CDR3 is TGCAGCGTTGAAGTATCGGGACAGGGGACTGAAGCTTTCTTT. Translating gives CSVEVSGQGTEAFF.

With respect to this clonotype: One end of the junction fails to match germline, which may point to a read error. V is TRBV7-8 and J is TRBJ1-1, with D hard to call. CDR1 and CDR2 from the germline V gene are SGHVS and FQNEAQ. There are 15 residues in the CDR3. The CDR3, as DNA: TGTGCCAGCAGCGTAGCTCCCGGCTTGAGTTCCGAAGCTTTCTTT. Translating gives CASSVAPGLSSEAFF.

The chain is built from TRBV11-1 and TRBJ2-3; TRBD2 matches at 10 bases. J lost 4 bases, V lost 5 bases, and 15 bases had no gene match. CDR3 length: 18 residues. Looked up from germline, CDR1 is SGHAT and CDR2 is FQDESV (reference sequence). CDR3 protein: CASSPPPLAGVSSDTQYF. Written as DNA, the CDR3 is TGTGCCAGCAGCCCACCGCCGCTAGCGGGGGTATCTTCAGATACGCAGTATTTT.